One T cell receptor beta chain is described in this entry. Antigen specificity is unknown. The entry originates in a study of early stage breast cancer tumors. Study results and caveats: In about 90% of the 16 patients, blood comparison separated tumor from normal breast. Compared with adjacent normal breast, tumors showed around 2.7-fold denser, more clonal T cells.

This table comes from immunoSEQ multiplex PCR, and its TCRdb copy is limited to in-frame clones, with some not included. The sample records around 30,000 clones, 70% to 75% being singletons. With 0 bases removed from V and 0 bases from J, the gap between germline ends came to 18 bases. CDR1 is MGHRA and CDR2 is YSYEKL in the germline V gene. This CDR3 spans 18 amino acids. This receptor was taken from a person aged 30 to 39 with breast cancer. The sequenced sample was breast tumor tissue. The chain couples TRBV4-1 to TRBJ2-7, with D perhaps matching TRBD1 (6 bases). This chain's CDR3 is CASSQDSVLRTASYEQYF. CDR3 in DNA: TGCGCCAGCAGCCAAGATTCTGTGCTCCGGACAGCCTCCTACGAGCAGTACTTC.